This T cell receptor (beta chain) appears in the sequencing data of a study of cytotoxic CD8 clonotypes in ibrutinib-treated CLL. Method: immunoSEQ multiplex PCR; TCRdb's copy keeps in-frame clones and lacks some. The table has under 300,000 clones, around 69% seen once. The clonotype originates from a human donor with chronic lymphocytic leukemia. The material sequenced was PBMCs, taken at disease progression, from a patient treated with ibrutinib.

CDR3 bases: TGTGCCAGCAGTCGGCGGTTGACGGGAATGAACACTGAAGCTTTCTTT. Translating gives CASSRRLTGMNTEAFF. V gene TRBV27 combines with J gene TRBJ1-1; D gene uncertain. Germline V CDR1 and CDR2: MNHEY, SMNVEV (reference sequence). The CDR3 length is 16 residues. Trimming shortened V by 5 bases and J by 0 bases, and 16 bases separated the two germline ends.